This T cell receptor (delta chain) was profiled in a study of gamma-delta chains in newborns, infants, children. Study summary: Microbial exposure reportedly drives polyclonal innate γδ T cell expansion after birth.

Note on this clone: A read error is likely here: a far larger clone is one base away. Other nucleotide sequences from this sample produce the same CDR3.

This CDR3 has 21 amino acids. Germline assignment: CDR1 NSMFDY and CDR2 ISSIKDK. TCRdb re-analyzed the reads via CATT. Among 3,500 to 4,500 delta-chain clones listed, 2% to 2.5% were seen once. This receptor was taken from a child who was a newborn, infant or young child, either healthy, febrile or measles-vaccinated (not recorded which). The chain uses TRAV29/DV5 and TRDJ1; 13 nucleotides align to TRDD3. Source material: blood. CDR3 sequence: CAASAVSHILGDTRRSDKLIF. In nucleotides, the CDR3 is TGTGCAGCAAGCGCGGTTTCCCACATACTGGGGGATACGCGTCGGTCCGATAAGCTCATCTTT.